This T cell receptor beta chain was observed in a study of T-cell reconstitution after alpha-beta-depleted transplantation in children (dated by TCRdb to between 2015 and 2016). About the full investigation: Using TCR repertoire profiling, the study followed T-cell immune reconstitution in a quantitative way in children after TCRalphabeta/CD19-depleted allogeneic hematopoietic cell transplantation. The paper as a whole reports these results and caveats: In some patients, the high TCRbeta diversity seen at day 60 was put down to recipient T cells and intrathymic progenitors that had survived conditioning. Hyperexpanded clone frequencies declined over subsequent months; after one year, T-cell counts and TCRbeta diversity were mostly attributed to newly produced T cells. About two months after transplant, the apparently early recovery of alphabetaT-cell counts reportedly depended on just several hundred clones that had expanded rapidly and came from non-depleted graft cells.

Library generation was performed with PCR. The instrument given in TCRdb is Illumina HiSeq 2500. TCR libraries were prepared with molecular barcoding, using unique molecular identifiers to normalize TCRbeta repertoire quantification. TCRdb trimmed public reads at Q25 via fastp, called clones via MiXCR and kept in-frame beta chains. Rows with a matching CDR3 protein are joined into one entry that keeps the most common DNA and genes. In all, the sample holds 700,000 or so distinct CDR3 sequences, and about an eighth of those were seen once. The ten most abundant clones make up around 0.8% of the sample. The trim is 1 base for V and 1 base for J, with a gap of 18 bases between the germline ends. Counted from cysteine to phenylalanine, this CDR3 has 17 amino acids. Only the CDR3 DNA is retained, 51 bases long and in frame from the first base. CDR1 and CDR2 (SGHTS, YDEGEE) derive from the germline V gene.

This specimen's treatment or condition label, interpreted: allogeneic hematopoietic cell transplantation with graft depleted of TCRalphabeta T cells and CD19 B cells. TCRalphabeta/CD19-depleted allogeneic hematopoietic cell grafts were given to the transplant recipients, all of whom were children. This clonotype was seen repeatedly, ten times or more. No antigen is known for it. No qualities accompany the bases; no much larger clone lies one base away. This clonotype was obtained from a girl aged 2-9 years with congenital amegakaryocytic thrombocytopenia, due to receive a stem cell transplant. Sample: PBMCs, taken before TCRalphabeta/CD19-depleted stem cell transplant. Recombination connected TRBV5-8 to TRBJ2-7; TRBD1 is possibly the D segment (5 matching bases). The CDR3 protein: CASSLFYTATGSYEQYF. The nucleotides are TGTGCCAGCAGCTTGTTTTACACGGCTACAGGATCCTACGAGCAGTACTTC.